The 17 T cell receptor beta chains below all came from one sample that was sequenced in a study of metastatic and nonmetastatic thyroid tumors. Treatment of any kind had been given to no patient before thyroid surgery. Via MiXCR, TCRdb re-called the PCR reads. This table holds about 33,000 clones, roughly a sixth found once. Sample: blood. The source of these receptors is a male donor with papillary thyroid cancer or a benign thyroid nodule (not recorded which). Some clones in this sample may be carry-over from other donors' samples.

This clone was seen ten or more times. The genes are TRBV20-1 and TRBJ2-7; 14 bases are shared with TRBD2. Germline V gene lookup returns CDR1 DFQATT and CDR2 SNEGSKA (reference sequence). This CDR3 has 15 residues. The V gene end was trimmed by 6 bases and the J gene end by 3 bases; junction bases not matched to a gene: 7. The CDR3 nucleotides are TGCAGTGCACCCCGACTAGCGGGAGGGCGCTACGAGCAGTACTTC. Its protein is CSAPRLAGGRYEQYF.

This clone was seen ten or more times. V usage is TRBV6-5 and J usage is TRBJ1-2; D is possibly TRBD1 (5 bases). This CDR3 has 19 amino acids. Trimming cost V 6 bases and J 1 base, with 27 bases left between them. CDR1 and CDR2 from the germline V gene are MNHEY and SVGAGI. The chain's CDR3 is CASRGHSQPPGFLNYGYTF. The CDR3 nucleotides are TGTGCCAGCAGAGGACACTCCCAGCCGCCGGGTTTCCTTAACTATGGCTACACCTTC.

In its sample, this clone was seen many times. This CDR3 is CASSELAGGKNEQFF. For the CDR3, the DNA is TGCGCCAGCAGTGAGCTAGCGGGAGGGAAAAATGAGCAGTTCTTC. The chain has TRBV10-2 and TRBJ2-1, with 12 bases lining up with TRBD2. CDR3 size: 15 residues. V lost 2 bases to trimming and J lost 7 bases; unmatched junction nucleotides: 3. CDR1 and CDR2 (germline): WSHSY, SAAADI.

The J gene is TRBJ1-5, the V gene TRBV28, with TRBD1 as a possible D gene (6 bases). Germline values: CDR1 MDHEN, CDR2 SYDVKM. There are 15 residues in the CDR3. The V and J ends lost 7 bases and 3 bases respectively, with 16 bases between them. CDR3 protein: CASKAFSGANQPQHF. The CDR3 region has the DNA TGTGCCAGCAAAGCTTTTTCAGGGGCCAATCAGCCCCAGCATTTT.

The rearrangement uses TRBV19 and TRBJ2-1; 9 nucleotides line up with TRBD2. V lost 4 bases and J lost 2; bases outside the gene matches: 3. Germline V gene lookup returns CDR1 LNHDA and CDR2 SQIVND (reference sequence). CDR3 length equals 15 residues. The CDR3 is CASSRLAVPYNEQFF. In DNA, the CDR3 is TGTGCCAGTAGTAGACTAGCGGTGCCCTACAATGAGCAGTTCTTC. The full variable domain, completed using reference TRBV19 and TRBJ2-1, is DGGITQSPKYLFRKEGQNVTLSCEQNLNHDAMYWYRQDPGQGLRLIYYSQIVNDFQKGDIAEGYSVSREKKESFPLTVTSAQKNPTAFYLCASSRLAVPYNEQFFGPGTRLTVL.

This clone has a handful of counts. The chain uses TRBV12-3 or TRBV12-4 and TRBJ1-2; D ambiguous. The CDR3 length is 10 residues. V lost 6 bases to trimming and J lost 7 bases, with 6 bases between them. CDR3 bases: TGTGCCAGCAGGTTTTCTGGCTACACCTTC. As protein: CASRFSGYTF.

This clone was observed many times. V usage is TRBV19 and J usage is TRBJ2-2; weak D call: TRBD1 (6 bases). Germline CDR1 reads LNHDA; CDR2 reads SQIVND (reference sequence). This CDR3 comprises 17 residues. V lost 1 base to trimming and J lost 3 bases, with 15 bases between them. The CDR3: CASSIATGAADTGELFF. DNA for the CDR3: TGTGCCAGTAGTATAGCGACAGGTGCCGCCGACACCGGGGAGCTGTTTTTT.

This clone was observed many times. The V call is TRBV7-8, the J call TRBJ1-2; tentative D call: TRBD1 (6 bases). Trimming stripped 3 bases from V and 6 bases from J, with 14 bases between. The CDR3 totals 14 residues. Per the germline V gene, CDR1 is SGHVS and CDR2 is FQNEAQ. DNA for the CDR3: TGTGCCAGCAGCTTCTACCCAGGGGTTGATGGCTACACCTTC. Translation: CASSFYPGVDGYTF. The entire variable domain, with the rest obtained from reference TRBV7-8 and TRBJ1-2, is as follows: GAGVSQSPRYKVAKRGQDVALRCDPISGHVSLFWYQQALGQGPEFLTYFQNEAQLDKSGLPSDRFFAERPEGSVSTLKIQRTQQEDSAVYLCASSFYPGVDGYTFGSGTRLTVV.

The table lists this clone with many counts. The rearrangement joins TRBV12-3 or TRBV12-4 to TRBJ2-7; tentative D call: TRBD2 (6 bases). The V gene lost 3 bases and the J gene lost 2 bases, with 14 bases spanning the gap. The CDR3 is made up of 15 amino acids. The CDR3 sequence is CASSLSAGTPYEQYF. For the CDR3, the DNA is TGTGCCAGCAGTTTGTCCGCGGGAACCCCCTACGAGCAGTACTTC.

Relative to its sample, this clone is medium-sized. The chain links TRBV6-5 to TRBJ1-3; D remains unclear. Trimming cost V 3 bases and J 0 bases, with 9 bases left between them. From germline, CDR1 is MNHEY and CDR2 SVGAGI. This CDR3 is built from 15 residues. The CDR3 reads CASSYGSDSGNTIYF. The CDR3 coding sequence is TGTGCCAGCAGTTATGGCAGTGACTCTGGAAACACCATATATTTT.

This clone was seen many times. This sequence joins TRBV5-6 and TRBJ2-7; 7 nucleotides match TRBD1. V lost 4 bases, J lost 4 bases, and 5 bases stayed unmatched. Germline loops: CDR1 SGHDT, CDR2 YYEEEE. This CDR3 is 13 amino acids long. DNA for the CDR3: TGTGCCAGCAGCGAGGGACAGATTTACGAGCAGTACTTC. This codes for CASSEGQIYEQYF.

This clone is medium-sized by share. The V call is TRBV6-7, the J call TRBJ2-7, with TRBD1 identical over 7 bases. TRBV6-7 is placed among ORFs of uncertain function. CDR3 length: 16 residues. V lost 2 bases to trimming and J lost 1 base; unmatched junction nucleotides: 8. The CDR3 sequence: CASSYPPGGDSYEQYF. The CDR3 DNA follows: TGTGCCAGCAGTTACCCACCAGGGGGAGATTCCTACGAGCAGTACTTC.

There are many counts of this clone. This rearrangement joins TRBV30 to TRBJ1-1, with D uncertain. V lost 6 bases and J 6 bases, leaving 11 bases between the germline ends. Germline V CDR1 and CDR2: GTSNPN, SVGIG (reference sequence). The CDR3 sequence is 11 residues long. CDR3 DNA: TGTGCCTGTAACTTAGGATCTGAAGCTTTCTTT. This codes for CACNLGSEAFF.

A remark on this clone: This CDR3 is also generated by other DNA sequences in the sample. The chain joins TRBV28 to TRBJ1-6, with D maybe TRBD1 (5 bases). V was shortened by 4 bases and J by 9 bases, with 16 bases between the two germline ends. Germline V lookup: CDR1 MDHEN, CDR2 SYDVKM. The CDR3 length is 15 residues. The CDR3 spells CASSSWGGGGSPLHF. In DNA, the CDR3 is TGTGCCAGCAGTTCCTGGGGTGGGGGGGGTTCACCCCTCCACTTT.

The genes are TRBV6-1 and TRBJ2-3, with no clear D. V was shortened by 6 bases and J by 4 bases, with 5 bases between the two germline ends. The CDR3 is 11 residues long. Germline CDR1 is MNHNS and CDR2 is SASEGT. This CDR3 is CASRVSDTQYF. DNA of the CDR3: TGTGCCAGCAGGGTCTCAGATACGCAGTATTTT.

V and J are TRBV11-2 and TRBJ2-7; 15 nucleotides agree with TRBD2. From germline, CDR1 is SGHAT and CDR2 FQNNGV. Trimming removed 5 bases from V and 5 bases from J; junction bases left unmatched: 7. There are 16 residues in the CDR3. CDR3 nucleotides: TGTGCCAGCAGCCCGGGGACTAGCGGGGGGCAAAACGAGCAGTACTTC. This encodes CASSPGTSGGQNEQYF.

This clone is medium-sized in the sample. The chain recombines TRBV12-3 or TRBV12-4 with TRBJ2-7; D remains ambiguous. This CDR3 is 14 amino acids long. V was cut by 3 bases and J by 0 bases, with 9 bases left in between. CDR3 bases: TGTGCCAGCAGTTTCGGTGTTCCCTCCTACGAGCAGTACTTC. Amino acids: CASSFGVPSYEQYF.